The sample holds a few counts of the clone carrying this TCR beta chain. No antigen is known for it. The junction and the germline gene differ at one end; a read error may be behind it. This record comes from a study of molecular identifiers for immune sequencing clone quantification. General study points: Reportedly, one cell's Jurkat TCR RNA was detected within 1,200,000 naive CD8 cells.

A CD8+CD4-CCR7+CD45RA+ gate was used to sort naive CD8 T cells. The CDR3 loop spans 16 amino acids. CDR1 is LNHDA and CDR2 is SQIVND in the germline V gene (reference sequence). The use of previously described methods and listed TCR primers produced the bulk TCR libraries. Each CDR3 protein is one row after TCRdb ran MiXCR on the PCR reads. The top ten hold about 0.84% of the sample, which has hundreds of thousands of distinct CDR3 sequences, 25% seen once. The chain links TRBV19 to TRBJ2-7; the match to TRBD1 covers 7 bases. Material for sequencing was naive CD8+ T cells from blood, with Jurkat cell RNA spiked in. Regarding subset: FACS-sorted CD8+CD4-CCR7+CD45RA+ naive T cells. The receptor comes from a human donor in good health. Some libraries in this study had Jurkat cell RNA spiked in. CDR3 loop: CASCMSPGTAGDEQYF. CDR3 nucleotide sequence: TGTGCCAGTTGTATGTCCCCCGGGACAGCCGGGGACGAGCAGTACTTC.